These 11 T cell receptor beta chains were all obtained from the same sample, sequenced in a study of OX40 agonist ivuxolimab in advanced cancers. Library generation was performed with the immunoSEQ multiplex PCR assay. The table comes from immuneACCESS by way of TCRdb, which keeps in-frame sequences with V and J called. Part of the clones is missing from these tables; in studies checked, under half for an unresolved V gene and the rest for unknown reasons. For this sample the table gives roughly 92,000 clones, of which nearly 90% were detected only once. Roughly 0.16% of the sample goes to the ten largest clones. The sequencing used CD4+ or CD8+ T cells sorted from blood, collected in a trial of the OX40 agonist ivuxolimab. The origin of the receptors is an adult with an advanced solid tumor such as melanoma, head and neck, liver or kidney cancer.

The chain employs TRBV2 and TRBJ1-3; tentatively, D is TRBD1 (5 bases). Germline V gene lookup returns CDR1 SNHLY and CDR2 FYNNEI. Trimming left V 3 bases short and J 3 bases short, with 12 bases between. This CDR3 spans 15 amino acids. The CDR3 nucleotides read TGTGCCAGCAGTGAGATCCGGGGGAATGGAAACACCATATATTTT. Protein product: CASSEIRGNGNTIYF.

The chain couples TRBV18 to TRBJ2-7; D not resolved. This CDR3 spans 12 amino acids. The germline gives CDR1 KGHSH, CDR2 LQKENI. With 3 bases removed from V and 4 bases from J, the gap between germline ends came to 7 bases. The CDR3 is CASSPGNYEQYF. The CDR3 DNA reads TGTGCCAGCTCACCGGGTAATTACGAGCAGTACTTC. Drawing the rest from reference TRBV18 and TRBJ2-7, the complete variable domain is NAGVMQNPRHLVRRRGQEARLRCSPMKGHSHVYWYRQLPEEGLKFMVYLQKENIIDESGMPKERFSAEFPKEGPSILRIQQVVRGDSAAYFCASSPGNYEQYFGPGTRLTVT.

The chain employs TRBV29-1 and TRBJ2-1; 9 bases match TRBD2. The CDR3 totals 14 residues. Germline-derived CDR1 and CDR2 are SQVTM and ANQGSEA. J lost 4 bases, V lost 8 bases, and 9 bases had no gene match. The CDR3 loop is CSIRAGGVYNEQFF. The CDR3 DNA reads TGCAGCATCCGAGCGGGGGGCGTTTACAATGAGCAGTTCTTC.

The chain links TRBV29-1 to TRBJ2-7; TRBD1 matches at 10 bases. The V segment lost 2 bases and the J segment 3 bases; nucleotides outside the gene matches: 1. From germline, CDR1 is SQVTM and CDR2 ANQGSEA. The CDR3 spans 13 residues. In DNA form, the CDR3 reads TGCAGCGTTGAACGGACAGGGGGCTACGAGCAGTACTTC. This codes for CSVERTGGYEQYF.

The chain links TRBV30 to TRBJ1-3; a possible D gene is TRBD1 (5 bases). Germline values: CDR1 GTSNPN, CDR2 SVGIG (reference sequence). The CDR3 contains 15 residues. Trimming pared 1 base from V and 4 bases from J, leaving 14 bases between. CDR3 region: CAWSAGTPQGNTIYF. CDR3 DNA sequence: TGTGCCTGGAGTGCCGGGACGCCCCAGGGAAACACCATATATTTT.

This chain links TRBV5-1 with TRBJ2-3; D might be TRBD2 (5 bases). V lost 0 bases and J 3 bases, leaving 14 bases between the germline ends. CDR1 and CDR2 (germline): SGHRS, YFSETQ. The CDR3 consists of 16 residues. CDR3 nucleotide sequence: TGCGCCAGCAGCTTGGCCCGGGAAGGAGGAACAGATACGCAGTATTTT. Translating gives CASSLAREGGTDTQYF.

The CDR3 DNA sequence: TGTGCCAGCAGCCCCTCTAGTAAGCGCTACGAGCAGTACTTC. Protein product: CASSPSSKRYEQYF. The chain couples TRBV28 to TRBJ2-7; D unclear. CDR3 length: 14 amino acids. From germline, CDR1 is MDHEN and CDR2 SYDVKM. Trimming removed 6 bases at V and 3 bases at J, with 15 bases between.

For this clone: Its ends do not fully match the called genes, so a read error is possible. The J gene is TRBJ2-7, the V gene TRBV5-1, with D hard to call. From germline, CDR1 is SGHRS and CDR2 YFSETQ. The CDR3 has 13 residues. CDR3 sequence reads: CASSLDYSDEQYF. CDR3 in DNA: TGCGCCAGCAGCTTGGACTACTCCGACGAGCAGTACTTC.

V usage is TRBV6-1 and J usage is TRBJ2-7, with D tentatively TRBD1 (5 bases). The CDR3 runs to 13 residues. Germline CDR1 is MNHNS and CDR2 is SASEGT. The germline V and J ends were trimmed by 5 bases and 1 base, with 9 bases remaining between them. CDR3 coding DNA: TGTGCCAGCAGTCAGGGATCGTCCTACGAGCAGTACTTC. Its protein product is CASSQGSSYEQYF.

The chain joins TRBV14 to TRBJ2-7; D unresolved. CDR1 and CDR2 (germline): SGHDN, FVKESK. The CDR3 totals 13 residues. Trimming took 4 bases from V and 3 from J, leaving 10 bases between them. CDR3 residues: CASSLERFYEQYF. CDR3 in DNA: TGTGCCAGCAGCCTCGAACGGTTCTACGAGCAGTACTTC.

The chain joins TRBV27 to TRBJ1-1; 8 bases map to TRBD1. Germline trimming cut 8 bases from V and 0 bases from J; bases unmatched to any gene: 2. The germline CDR1 and CDR2 sequences are MNHEY and SMNVEV (reference sequence). The CDR3 contains 13 residues. This CDR3 is CASGTGMNTEAFF. CDR3 bases: TGTGCCAGCGGGACAGGAATGAACACTGAAGCTTTCTTT.